This TCR beta chain was captured by sequencing in a study of T cell responses to AZD1222 COVID-19 vaccine (dated by TCRdb to the early 2020s). Describing the broader study: AZD1222 recipients given second doses at about 4 weeks or at about 12 weeks were pooled, since spike-specific TCR depth and breadth were not found to differ between the two schedules. Trial participants were enrolled into age subgroups of 18-55, 56-69 and 70-plus years, which contained about 160, 30 and 59 TCR-sequenced participants, respectively. TCR sequencing covered approximately 230 trial participants: about 210 given two doses of AZD1222 and 26 given two doses of MenACWY control vaccine.

According to the study, the label for this sample's time point signals: baseline before first vaccination. Vaccinee samples came from UK trials COV001 and COV002, including a single-blind randomized controlled phase 2/3 trial of AZD1222 (ChAdOx1 nCoV-19) in healthy adults. For TCRbeta chain sequencing, PBMC samples from trial participants were taken at day 0 and at day 28 after the second dose. The CDR3 regions of human TCRbeta chains were analyzed by immunosequencing. The source study handled its data this way. TCRs in the repertoires were matched against a reference library of SARS-CoV-2-specific TCRs that had been generated with the MIRA antigen-specificity platform. Breadth was defined as the fraction of unique TCRs that were SARS-CoV-2-associated. Depth was defined as the fraction of total T cells that were SARS-CoV-2-associated. Using the MIRA data, every spike-specific TCR was mapped to the spike region that the TCR reacted to and assigned to either a CD4 or a CD8 class. Log10-transformed breadth and depth values were compared by one-way ANOVA with Sidak's multiple comparisons tests. TCRdb's version of the immuneACCESS table is confined to in-frame rearrangements and falls short of the full clone set. An unresolved V gene accounts for under half of the shortfall where checked; the remainder is of unknown origin. D and trimming come from the DNA, and the V and J calls and clone size come from that table. The sample contains 95,000 to 130,000 clones, 87% of them found a single time. The ten largest account for 7.5% of the sample.

In the germline V gene, CDR1 corresponds to MDHEN and CDR2 to SYDVKM. The CDR3 measures 16 amino acids from cysteine to phenylalanine. The kept DNA is CDR3 alone, 48 bases in frame from the first base. Trimming takes 4 bases off V and 5 bases off J; junction bases not matched to a gene: 10. In the case of this clone: Its antigen is not yet known. There are no base qualities to consult, and no much larger clone falls within one base.

Paper-wide results and their limitations: Because no samples from the day 14 peak response were available, repertoires could be characterized only after the peak T cell response. Nearly half of unique spike-specific TCRs reportedly recognized epitopes outside regions mutated in the B.1.351 and B.1.1.7 variants. After two AZD1222 doses, both the breadth and the depth of spike-specific TCRs were significantly higher than at day 0 and than in MenACWY recipients. Participants were mostly white British and included more females than males, and it was suggested by the authors that clonal diversity may have been underestimated. Conclusions about previously exposed vaccinees were limited because only six AZD1222 recipients were SARS-CoV-2 seropositive at baseline. The whole spike protein was spanned by vaccine-associated CD4 TCRs, and dominant responses were seen in regions 160-218 and 743-854. The 56-69-year group was small, and its depth increase did not reach significance, likely because of low power.

Sequencing used peripheral blood, obtained on day 0 of AZD1222 vaccination. The sequence is built from TRBV28 and TRBJ2-3, with TRBD2 matching 9 junction bases. This receptor was obtained from an adult in good health. The CDR3 region has the sequence CASSSLAGRVGDTQYF. The DNA sequence follows: TGTGCCAGCAGTTCTCTAGCGGGGAGGGTCGGAGATACGCAGTATTTT.